These 7 T cell receptor beta chains were all obtained from the same sample, sequenced in a study of T cell responses to AZD1222 COVID-19 vaccine. Data came from immunoSEQ multiplex PCR; TCRdb stores just in-frame clones and leaves some out. Here the sample spans 95,000 to 100,000 clones, approximately 84% being singletons. The sequenced sample was peripheral blood, obtained 28 days after the second AZD1222 dose. The receptor source for this set is an adult who received the AZD1222 COVID-19 vaccine.

The rearrangement links TRBV12-3 or TRBV12-4 to TRBJ1-4, with TRBD1 as a possible D gene (5 bases). The CDR3 is 13 amino acids. Deletions cut 7 bases from V and 8 bases from J, with 14 bases between. The CDR3 region is CASTFGGGEKLFF. The CDR3, as DNA: TGTGCCAGCACCTTTGGGGGGGGAGAAAAACTGTTTTTT.

The chain employs TRBV6-1 and TRBJ1-3; no clear D. V lost 1 base and J lost 1, with 5 bases in between. The germline CDR1 and CDR2 sequences are MNHNS and SASEGT. The CDR3 runs to 14 residues. Here the CDR3 reads CASSEGGSGNTIYF. CDR3 DNA sequence: TGTGCCAGCAGTGAAGGGGGTTCTGGAAACACCATATATTTT.

V gene TRBV6-5 combines with J gene TRBJ1-1; unclear D gene. V shed 7 bases and J shed 6 bases, with 12 bases lying between them. CDR3 length: 12 amino acids. Germline V lookup: CDR1 MNHEY, CDR2 SVGAGI. CDR3 bases: TGTGCCAGCACGCGGGAATCAGCTGAAGCTTTCTTT. It translates to CASTRESAEAFF.

This chain links TRBV9 with TRBJ2-3; D might be TRBD1 (6 bases). The CDR3 totals 15 residues. V was shortened by 3 bases and J by 0 bases, with 11 bases between the two germline ends. CDR1 and CDR2 from the germline V gene are SGDLS and YYNGEE. The CDR3 here is CASSGDRSSTDTQYF. The DNA for the CDR3 is TGTGCCAGCAGCGGCGACAGGTCTAGCACAGATACGCAGTATTTT.

This clone was counted a single time. J is TRBJ2-1 and V is TRBV19; 7 nucleotides agree with TRBD2. The CDR3 runs to 13 residues. Germline trimming cut 11 bases from V and 8 bases from J; bases unmatched to any gene: 12. Germline V gene lookup returns CDR1 LNHDA and CDR2 SQIVND (reference sequence). In DNA form, the CDR3 reads TGTGCCGCGCGGGGAGGGGTGGCCGATGAGCAGTTCTTC. Translated, it gives CAARGGVADEQFF. The variable domain in full, with the rest retrieved from reference TRBV19 and TRBJ2-1, is DGGITQSPKYLFRKEGQNVTLSCEQNLNHDAMYWYRQDPGQGLRLIYYSQIVNDFQKGDIAEGYSVSREKKESFPLTVTSAQKNPTAFYLCAARGGVADEQFFGPGTRLTVL.

The chain is built from TRBV5-1 and TRBJ1-3, with a weak D call TRBD1 (6 bases). CDR1 is SGHRS and CDR2 is YFSETQ in the germline V gene. The V end was cut by 3 bases, the J end by 2 bases, with 15 bases between. The CDR3 is made up of 16 amino acids. CDR3 amino acids: CASSSSGALAGNTIYF. The CDR3 DNA is TGCGCCAGCAGCTCTTCAGGGGCCTTAGCTGGAAACACCATATATTTT.

This sequence joins TRBV5-4 and TRBJ2-7, with unresolved D. V dropped 4 bases and J dropped 3 bases, with 11 bases sitting between them. Germline CDR1 is SGHNT and CDR2 is YYREEE (reference sequence). This CDR3 contains 13 residues. The CDR3, as DNA: TGTGCCAGCAGCACAAGACTGAGCTACGAGCAGTACTTC. This sequence encodes CASSTRLSYEQYF.